These T cell receptor beta chains were read from a single sample in a study of tumor and adjacent non-tumor tissue in lung cancer. One entry per CDR3 protein, called by TCRdb with MiXCR from the multiplex PCR reads. The sample holds some 100,000 distinct CDR3 sequences, 62% seen once. The material sequenced was distant non-tumor lung tissue. These receptors originate from a man aged 55 to 70 with non-small cell lung cancer. CDR3s include the opening cysteine and the closing phenylalanine or tryptophan. D genes are given only for firm matches. Only part of the rows carry a size: once, few, many, or a class if the clone is expanded.

>NA|TRBJ2-7|NA|TRBV6-2/TRBV6-3
CASSYSTARAGYEQCF
TGTGCCAGCAGTTACTCGACGGCAAGGGCCGGCTACGAGCAGTGCTTC
>NA|TRBJ2-1|TRBD1|TRBV12-3/TRBV12-4
CARRPGTGATLF
TGTGCCAGAAGGCCCGGGACAGGGGCTACGTTATTC
>NA|TRBJ2-1|NA|TRBV15
CDTSREIAEGYNEQFF
TGTGACACCAGCAGAGAAATAGCGGAAGGGTACAATGAGCAGTTCTTC
>NA|TRBJ2-2|NA|TRBV28
CASSLAGDMGDTEELFF
TGTGCCAGCAGTTTAGCCGGGGACATGGGGGACACCGAGGAGCTGTTTTTT
>NA|TRBJ1-6|NA|TRBV6-1
CARSEGSGQAIIQNSHLHF
TGTGCCCGCAGTGAAGGGTCGGGGCAGGCCATAATTCAGAATTCACACCTCCACTTT
>NA|TRBJ2-7|NA|TRBV6-2/TRBV6-3
CASNHRVQGALYEQYF
TGTGCTAGCAATCACCGGGTCCAAGGGGCCTTATACGAGCAGTACTTC
>many|TRBJ2-1|NA|TRBV11-2
CASSLVTLGPNEQFF
TGTGCCAGCAGCTTAGTGACACTAGGGCCCAATGAGCAGTTCTTC
>many|TRBJ1-1|NA|TRBV7-9
CASSSPGTSTEAFF
TGTGCCAGCAGCTCCCCGGGGACGTCCACTGAAGCTTTCTTT
>many|TRBJ1-1|TRBD1|TRBV6-5
CASNHRGQNTEAFF
TGTGCCAGCAACCACAGGGGTCAGAACACTGAAGCTTTCTTT
>NA|TRBJ2-4|TRBD2|TRBV4-2
CASSQAQASGSLAKYIQYF
TGTGCCAGCAGCCAAGCGCAGGCTAGCGGATCACTAGCCAAATACATTCAGTACTTC
>NA|TRBJ2-1|NA|TRBV11-3
CVSSLDCEEQFF
TGTGTCAGCAGCTTAGATTGCGAAGAGCAGTTCTTC
>NA|TRBJ1-2|NA|TRBV20-1
CCASQGPTRGGYTF
TGCTGTGCTAGCCAAGGACCGACCCGGGGTGGCTACACCTTC
>NA|TRBJ1-2|TRBD1|TRBV6-1
CTSSMTGGDYGYTF
TGTACTAGCAGCATGACAGGGGGTGACTATGGATACACCTTC
>NA|TRBJ2-5|TRBD1|TRBV28
CASSSTGGRETQHF
TGTGCAAGCAGCTCGACAGGGGGGAGAGAGACCCAGCACTTC
>NA|TRBJ2-3|NA|TRBV5-1
CASSLELVGGTDTQYF
TGCGCCAGCAGCTTGGAACTAGTGGGGGGCACAGATACGCAGTATTTT
>NA|TRBJ2-7|TRBD1|TRBV7-9
CASSPESRQGMQYF
TGTGCCAGCAGCCCGGAAAGCAGACAGGGAATGCAGTACTTC
>NA|TRBJ2-7|TRBD1|TRBV7-8
CVSSFQGAVSEQYF
TGTGTCAGCAGCTTCCAGGGGGCCGTCTCCGAGCAGTACTTC
>NA|TRBJ2-3|NA|TRBV5-6
CASSLGGEVYTRYF
TGTGCCAGCAGCTTGGGGGGAGAGGTATACACGCGATATTTT
>NA|TRBJ2-7|NA|TRBV11-2
CASGLMRTYEQYF
TGTGCCAGCGGCTTAATGCGCACCTACGAGCAGTACTTC
>medium-sized|TRBJ1-5|NA|TRBV29-1
CSVARGDNQPQHF
TGCAGCGTTGCCAGGGGTGACAATCAGCCCCAGCATTTT
>NA|TRBJ2-3|NA|TRBV11-3
CVSSLVGYTDMQYF
TGTGTCAGCAGCTTAGTCGGTTACACAGATATGCAGTATTTT
>NA|TRBJ2-7|TRBD1|TRBV6-5
CASRLSLDRGYEEYF
TGTGCCAGCAGGCTTTCTCTGGACAGGGGATACGAGGAGTACTTC
>NA|TRBJ1-5|NA|TRBV4-3
CASRQDWGGWVKPQHF
TGTGCCAGCAGACAAGATTGGGGGGGGTGGGTGAAGCCCCAACATTTT
>once|TRBJ1-2|NA|TRBV7-9
CAGSLEKSGYTF
TGTGCCGGCAGCTTAGAGAAATCGGGCTACACCTTC
>few|TRBJ2-1|TRBD2|TRBV24-1
CATSDFGAGGPDNEQFF
TGTGCCACCAGTGATTTTGGCGCGGGAGGGCCAGACAATGAGCAGTTCTTC
>few|TRBJ1-3|NA|TRBV19
CASVKGKSGNTIYF
TGTGCCAGTGTTAAGGGGAAATCTGGAAACACCATATATTTT
>once|TRBJ2-1|NA|TRBV11-3
CDNSSWAREQFF
TGTGACAACAGCTCCTGGGCTCGGGAGCAGTTCTTT
>NA|TRBJ1-2|NA|TRBV4-3
CASSQDSGKLYGYTF
TGCGCCAGCAGCCAAGATTCCGGGAAACTCTATGGCTACACCTTC
>NA|TRBJ2-7|NA|TRBV11-1
CTSSLRGSFSSYERYF
TGTACCAGCAGCTTACGTGGCAGCTTCAGCTCCTACGAGCGGTACTTC
>NA|TRBJ2-3|TRBD1|TRBV24-1
CATGGQRTDTQYF
TGTGCCACCGGGGGACAGCGCACAGATACGCAGTATTTT
>NA|TRBJ2-1|NA|TRBV29-1
CRVPRGSYNEQFF
TGCAGAGTTCCTCGCGGCTCATACAATGAGCAGTTCTTC
>NA|TRBJ1-1|NA|TRBV6-5
CASSYSRCRGIEAFF
TGTGCCAGCAGTTACTCGAGATGCAGAGGGATTGAAGCTTTCTTT
>NA|TRBJ2-1|NA|TRBV11-2
CTNSLVGGPRNNEQFF
TGTACCAACAGCTTGGTCGGGGGACCGAGAAACAATGAGCAGTTCTTC
>NA|TRBJ2-7|NA|TRBV5-6
CTGSLVSPGYEQYF
TGTACCGGCAGCTTGGTATCTCCAGGGTACGAGCAGTACTTC
>few|TRBJ2-2|NA|TRBV19
CASSRNQGATGELFF
TGTGCCAGTAGTAGGAACCAGGGAGCGACCGGGGAGCTGTTTTTT
>NA|TRBJ2-5|NA|TRBV18
CANSNRRTGETQYF
TGTGCCAACTCAAATCGCAGGACGGGGGAGACCCAGTACTTC
>many|TRBJ2-7|TRBD2|TRBV6-5
CASTPRIAGPYEQYF
TGTGCCAGCACTCCCCGGATAGCGGGACCCTACGAGCAGTACTTC
>NA|TRBJ2-1|NA|TRBV6-2/TRBV6-3
CASKILRDVSYNAQFF
TGTGCCAGCAAGATCCTCCGGGACGTCTCCTACAATGCGCAGTTCTTT
>NA|TRBJ2-7|NA|TRBV6-5
CASCLNVDYEQYF
TGTGCCAGTTGTTTGAACGTAGATTACGAGCAGTACTTC
>NA|TRBJ1-1|NA|TRBV4-3
CAGSRDRMGEAFF
TGCGCCGGCAGCCGAGACAGAATGGGTGAAGCTTTCTTT
>once|TRBJ1-2|TRBD1|TRBV20-1
CSAADTDRANYGYTF
TGCAGTGCCGCAGACACGGACAGGGCCAACTATGGCTACACCTTC
>NA|TRBJ1-4|NA|TRBV20-1
CSGRDSGSHGNFF
TGCAGCGGTAGAGATAGTGGCTCTCACGGAAACTTTTTT
>NA|TRBJ1-6|NA|TRBV28
CVNSPPGGLGNSPLHF
TGTGTCAACAGTCCCCCGGGGGGGCTGGGGAATTCACCCCTCCACTTT
>NA|TRBJ2-1|TRBD2|TRBV11-2
CASDPGTITYNEQFF
TGTGCCAGCGACCCGGGGACTATTACTTACAATGAGCAGTTCTTC
>many|TRBJ2-5|NA|TRBV6-6
CASSYRAGGETQYF
TGTGCCAGCAGTTACCGGGCCGGAGGGGAGACCCAGTACTTC
>many|TRBJ2-3|NA|TRBV12-3/TRBV12-4
CASSRRQSSTDTQYF
TGTGCCAGCAGCCGCCGACAGAGTAGCACAGATACGCAGTATTTT
>NA|TRBJ2-7|TRBD2|TRBV20-1
CSARDPGSSGGPYEQYF
TGCAGTGCTAGAGACCCCGGTTCCAGCGGGGGGCCCTACGAGCAGTACTTC
>many|TRBJ2-1|TRBD2|TRBV12-3/TRBV12-4
CASSPRGGAYNEQFF
TGTGCCAGCAGTCCCCGGGGGGGCGCCTACAATGAGCAGTTCTTC